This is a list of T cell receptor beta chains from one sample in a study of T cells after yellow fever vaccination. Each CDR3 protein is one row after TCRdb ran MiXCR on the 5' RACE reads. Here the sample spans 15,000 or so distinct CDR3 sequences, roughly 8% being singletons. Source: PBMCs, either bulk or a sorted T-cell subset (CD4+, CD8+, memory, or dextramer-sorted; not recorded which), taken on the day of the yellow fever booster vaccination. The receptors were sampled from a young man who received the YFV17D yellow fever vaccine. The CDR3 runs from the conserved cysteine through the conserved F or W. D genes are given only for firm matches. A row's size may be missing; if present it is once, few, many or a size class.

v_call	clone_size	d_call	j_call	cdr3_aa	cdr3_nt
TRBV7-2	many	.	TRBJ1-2	CASSLYRDGYTF	TGTGCCAGCAGCTTGTACAGGGATGGCTACACCTTC
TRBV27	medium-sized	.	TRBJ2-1	CASSRQGYWNEQFF	TGTGCCAGCAGTCGGCAGGGCTACTGGAATGAGCAGTTCTTC
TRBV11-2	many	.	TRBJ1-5	CASSSDGFQPQHF	TGTGCCAGCAGCTCCGACGGGTTTCAGCCCCAGCATTTT
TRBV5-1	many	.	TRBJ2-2	CASFTGPNTGELFF	TGCGCCAGCTTCACAGGGCCGAACACCGGGGAGCTGTTTTTT
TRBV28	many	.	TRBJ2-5	CASSLSAYDLGHPKKETQYF	TGTGCCAGCAGTTTATCGGCATATGATTTGGGACACCCAAAGAAAGAGACCCAGTACTTC
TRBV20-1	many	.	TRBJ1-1	CSADNGAGLNTEAFF	TGCAGTGCGGATAACGGCGCCGGACTGAACACTGAAGCTTTCTTT
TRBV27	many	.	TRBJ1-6	CATLAAWGYNSPLHF	TGTGCCACATTGGCGGCTTGGGGGTATAATTCACCCCTCCACTTT
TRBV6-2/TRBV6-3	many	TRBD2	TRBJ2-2	CASSYERGGNTGELFF	TGTGCCAGCAGTTACGAGCGGGGGGGGAACACCGGGGAGCTGTTTTTT
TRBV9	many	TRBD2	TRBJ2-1	CASSVATASGTNNEQFF	TGTGCCAGCAGCGTAGCTACGGCTAGCGGGACTAACAATGAGCAGTTCTTC
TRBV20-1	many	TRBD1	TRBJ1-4	CSAFRDRGSEKLFF	TGCAGTGCTTTCCGGGACAGGGGATCTGAAAAACTGTTTTTT
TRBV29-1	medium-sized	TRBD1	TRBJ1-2	CSVAQGGYGYTF	TGCAGCGTTGCCCAGGGGGGCTATGGCTACACCTTC
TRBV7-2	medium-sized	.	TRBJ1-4	CASSNQKGHEKLFF	TGTGCCAGCAGCAACCAGAAAGGGCATGAAAAACTGTTTTTT
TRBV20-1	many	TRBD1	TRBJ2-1	CSARVKETGTLLKNNEQFF	TGCAGTGCTAGAGTAAAGGAGACAGGGACCCTTTTAAAAAACAATGAGCAGTTCTTC
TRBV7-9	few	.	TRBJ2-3	CASSDGTSGRTDTQYF	TGTGCCAGCAGCGACGGGACATCGGGTCGCACAGATACGCAGTATTTT
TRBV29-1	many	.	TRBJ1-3	CSVALEQGPGNTIYF	TGCAGCGTTGCCCTGGAACAGGGCCCTGGAAACACCATATATTTT
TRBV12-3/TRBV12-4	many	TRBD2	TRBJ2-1	CASTEARGGVYNEQFF	TGTGCCAGCACCGAGGCCCGGGGGGGCGTATACAATGAGCAGTTCTTC
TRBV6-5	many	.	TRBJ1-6	CASSYSKWAGSNSPLHF	TGTGCCAGCAGTTACTCGAAGTGGGCAGGGAGTAATTCACCCCTCCACTTT
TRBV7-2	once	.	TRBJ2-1	CASTLSRGASYNEQFF	TGTGCCAGCACCCTTTCCCGGGGGGCCTCCTACAATGAGCAGTTCTTC
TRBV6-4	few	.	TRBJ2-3	CASSVQGGDTQYF	TGTGCCAGCAGTGTACAGGGTGGGGATACGCAGTATTTT
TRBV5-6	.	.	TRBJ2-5	CASSYPGSEETQYF	TGTGCCAGCAGCTACCCGGGGTCCGAAGAGACCCAGTACTTC
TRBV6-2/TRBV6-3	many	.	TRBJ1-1	CASSYFLTGRYVTEAFF	TGTGCCAGCAGTTACTTCCTAACAGGTAGATACGTCACTGAAGCTTTCTTT
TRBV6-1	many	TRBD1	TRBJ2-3	CASSELQGSDTQYF	TGTGCCAGCAGTGAATTACAGGGGTCGGATACGCAGTATTTT
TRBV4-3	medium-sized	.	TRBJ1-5	CASSQDWVGQMERGQPQHF	TGCGCCAGCAGCCAAGATTGGGTCGGACAGATGGAAAGGGGACAGCCCCAGCATTTT
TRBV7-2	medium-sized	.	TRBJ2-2	CASSLQSGGNTGELFF	TGTGCCAGCAGCTTACAGTCCGGGGGGAACACCGGGGAGCTGTTTTTT
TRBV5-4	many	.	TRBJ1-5	CASSLAPGGGQPQHF	TGTGCCAGCAGCTTGGCCCCGGGGGGCGGTCAGCCCCAGCATTTT
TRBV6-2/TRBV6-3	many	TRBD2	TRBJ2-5	CASSYEGGVETQYF	TGTGCCAGCAGTTACGAGGGAGGGGTAGAGACCCAGTACTTC
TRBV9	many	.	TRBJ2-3	CASSVDGAAGSTDTQYF	TGTGCCAGCAGCGTAGACGGGGCCGCCGGTAGCACAGATACGCAGTATTTT
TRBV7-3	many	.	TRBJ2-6	CASSRSRSGANVLTF	TGTGCCAGCAGCCGATCGCGCTCTGGGGCCAACGTCCTGACTTTC
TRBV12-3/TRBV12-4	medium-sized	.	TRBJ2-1	CASSMTGEQGVNEQFF	TGTGCCAGCAGTATGACAGGTGAACAGGGAGTCAATGAGCAGTTCTTC
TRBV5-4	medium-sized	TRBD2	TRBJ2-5	CASSSGLAAQETQYF	TGTGCCAGCAGCTCGGGACTAGCGGCACAAGAGACCCAGTACTTC
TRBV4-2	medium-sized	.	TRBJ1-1	CASSQARFEVGKRDFF	TGTGCCAGCAGCCAAGCAAGGTTCGAGGTTGGGAAAAGGGATTTCTTT
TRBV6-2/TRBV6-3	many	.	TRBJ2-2	CASSLRVATGELFF	TGTGCCAGCAGCCTTCGTGTGGCCACCGGGGAGCTGTTTTTT
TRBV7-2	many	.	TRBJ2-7	CASSLLLTSYEQYF	TGTGCCAGCAGCCTTCTACTGACATCGTACGAGCAGTACTTC
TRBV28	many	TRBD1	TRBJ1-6	CASSPRGSLHF	TGTGCCAGCAGCCCCAGGGGGTCCCTCCACTTT
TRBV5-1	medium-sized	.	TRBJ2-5	CASSLPEETQYF	TGCGCCAGCAGCTTGCCAGAAGAGACCCAGTACTTC
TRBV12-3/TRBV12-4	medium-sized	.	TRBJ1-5	CASSSRREGSNQPQHF	TGTGCCAGCAGTTCCCGGAGGGAAGGGAGCAATCAGCCCCAGCATTTT
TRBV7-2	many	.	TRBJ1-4	CASSLAGASPNEKLFF	TGTGCCAGCAGCTTAGCTGGGGCATCCCCTAATGAAAAACTGTTTTTT
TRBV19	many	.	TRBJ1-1	CASKSETEAFF	TGTGCCAGTAAGAGCGAAACTGAAGCTTTCTTT
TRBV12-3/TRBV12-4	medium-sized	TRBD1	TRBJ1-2	CASSWTGDYGYTF	TGTGCCAGCAGTTGGACAGGGGACTATGGCTACACCTTC
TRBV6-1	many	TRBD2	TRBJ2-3	CASSAGGGTDTQYF	TGTGCCAGCAGTGCGGGGGGGGGCACAGATACGCAGTATTTT
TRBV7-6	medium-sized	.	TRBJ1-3	CASSPGGSSGNTIYF	TGTGCCAGCAGCCCCGGTGGGAGCTCTGGAAACACCATATATTTT
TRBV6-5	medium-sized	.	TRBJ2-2	CASSWEVNTGELFF	TGTGCCAGCTCGTGGGAGGTGAACACCGGGGAGCTGTTTTTT
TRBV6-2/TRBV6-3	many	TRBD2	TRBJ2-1	CASSVAGGWNEQFF	TGTGCCAGCAGTGTAGCGGGGGGGTGGAATGAGCAGTTCTTC
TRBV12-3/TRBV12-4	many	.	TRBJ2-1	CASSFPSGNEQFF	TGTGCCAGCAGTTTCCCCTCGGGCAATGAGCAGTTCTTC
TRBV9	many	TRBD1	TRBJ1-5	CASSVGTGQNQPQHF	TGTGCCAGCAGCGTCGGGACAGGTCAAAATCAGCCCCAGCATTTT
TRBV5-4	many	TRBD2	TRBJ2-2	CASRTGGGGAYGELFF	TGTGCCAGCAGAACTGGCGGCGGGGGGGCTTACGGGGAGCTGTTTTTT
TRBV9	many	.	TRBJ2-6	CASSVVPGYSGANVLTF	TGTGCCAGCAGCGTAGTCCCGGGGTACTCTGGGGCCAACGTCCTGACTTTC
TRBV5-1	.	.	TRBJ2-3	CASSFRTDTQYF	TGCGCCAGCAGCTTCAGGACAGATACGCAGTATTTT
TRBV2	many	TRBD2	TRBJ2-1	CASSQRVAGGKDNEQFF	TGTGCCAGCAGCCAGCGAGTAGCGGGGGGTAAAGACAATGAGCAGTTCTTC
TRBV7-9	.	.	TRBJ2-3	CASSLASYWEDTQYF	TGTGCCAGCAGCTTAGCGTCATACTGGGAAGATACGCAGTATTTT
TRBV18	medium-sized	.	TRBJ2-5	CASSQQETQYF	TGTGCCAGCTCGCAGCAAGAGACCCAGTACTTC
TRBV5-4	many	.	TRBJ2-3	CASSQAGTTDTQYF	TGTGCCAGCAGCCAGGCGGGAACCACAGATACGCAGTATTTT
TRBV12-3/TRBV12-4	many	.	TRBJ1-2	CASSSSDKYGYTF	.
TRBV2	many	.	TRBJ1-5	CASSDGRGSNQPQHF	TGTGCCAGCAGTGATGGCAGGGGAAGCAATCAGCCCCAGCATTTT
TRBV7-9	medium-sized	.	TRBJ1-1	CASSLVVTEAFF	TGTGCCAGCAGCTTAGTTGTCACTGAAGCTTTCTTT